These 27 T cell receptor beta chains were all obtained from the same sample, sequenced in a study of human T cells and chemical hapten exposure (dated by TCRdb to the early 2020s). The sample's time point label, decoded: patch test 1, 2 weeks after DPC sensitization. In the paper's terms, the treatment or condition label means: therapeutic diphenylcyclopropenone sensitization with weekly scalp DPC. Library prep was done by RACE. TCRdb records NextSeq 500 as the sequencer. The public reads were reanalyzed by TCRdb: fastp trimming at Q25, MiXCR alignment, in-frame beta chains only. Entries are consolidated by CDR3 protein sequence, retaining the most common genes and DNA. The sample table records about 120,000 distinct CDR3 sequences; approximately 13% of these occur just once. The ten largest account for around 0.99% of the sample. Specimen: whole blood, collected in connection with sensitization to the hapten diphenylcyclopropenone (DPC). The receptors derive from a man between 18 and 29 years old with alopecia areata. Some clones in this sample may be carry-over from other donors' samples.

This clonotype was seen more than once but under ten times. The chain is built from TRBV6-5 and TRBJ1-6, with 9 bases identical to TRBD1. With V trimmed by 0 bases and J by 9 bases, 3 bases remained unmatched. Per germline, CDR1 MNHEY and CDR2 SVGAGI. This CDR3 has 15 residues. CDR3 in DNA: TGTGCCAGCAGTTACTCAGGGGACAGGGTTTCACCCCTCCACTTT. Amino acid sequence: CASSYSGDRVSPLHF.

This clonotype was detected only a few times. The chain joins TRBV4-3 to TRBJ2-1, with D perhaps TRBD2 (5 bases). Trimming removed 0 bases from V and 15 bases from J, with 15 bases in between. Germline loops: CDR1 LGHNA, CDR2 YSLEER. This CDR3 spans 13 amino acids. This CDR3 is CASSQDRDGVPFF. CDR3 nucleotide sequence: TGCGCCAGCAGCCAAGATCGAGACGGGGTTCCGTTCTTC.

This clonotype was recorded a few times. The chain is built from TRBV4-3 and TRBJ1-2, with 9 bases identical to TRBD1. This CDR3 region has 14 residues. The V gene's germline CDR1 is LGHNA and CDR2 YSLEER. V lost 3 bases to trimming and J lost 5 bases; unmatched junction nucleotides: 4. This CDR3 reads CASSQGQGAYGYTF. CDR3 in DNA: TGCGCCAGCAGCCAGGGACAGGGTGCATATGGCTACACCTTC.

In DNA form, the CDR3 reads TGTGCCACCAGTGCAAGGGGACAGGGGGACAATGAGCAGTTCTTC. Translation: CATSARGQGDNEQFF. The chain uses TRBV24-1 and TRBJ2-1, with 11 bases lining up with TRBD1. Germline CDR1 and CDR2: KGHDR and SFDVKD. The CDR3 loop spans 15 amino acids. V was pared by 5 bases and J by 5 bases, with 4 bases of the junction left unmatched.

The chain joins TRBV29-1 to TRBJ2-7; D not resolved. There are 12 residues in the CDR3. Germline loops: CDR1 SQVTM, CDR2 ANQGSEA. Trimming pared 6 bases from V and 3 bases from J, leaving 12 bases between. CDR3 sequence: CSVVDGLYEQYV. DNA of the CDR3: TGCAGCGTGGTCGACGGCCTCTACGAGCAGTACGTC.

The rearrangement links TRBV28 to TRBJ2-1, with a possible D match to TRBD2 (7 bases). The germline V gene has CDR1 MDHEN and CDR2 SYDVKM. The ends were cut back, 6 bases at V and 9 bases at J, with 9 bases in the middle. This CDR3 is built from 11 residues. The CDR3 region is CASRGGGEQFF. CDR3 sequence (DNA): TGTGCCAGCAGGGGAGGGGGTGAGCAGTTCTTC.

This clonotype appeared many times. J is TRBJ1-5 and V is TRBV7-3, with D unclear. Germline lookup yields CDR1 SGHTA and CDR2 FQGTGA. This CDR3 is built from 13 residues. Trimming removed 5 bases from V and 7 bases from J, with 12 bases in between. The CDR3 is CASSLNQEQPQHF. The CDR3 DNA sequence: TGTGCCAGCAGCCTAAACCAAGAACAGCCCCAGCATTTT.

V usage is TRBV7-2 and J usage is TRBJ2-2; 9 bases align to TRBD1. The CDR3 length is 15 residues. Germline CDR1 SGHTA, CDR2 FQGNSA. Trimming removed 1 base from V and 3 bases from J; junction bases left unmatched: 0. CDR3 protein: CASSLGDRDTGELFF. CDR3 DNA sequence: TGTGCCAGCAGCTTAGGGGACAGGGACACCGGGGAGCTGTTTTTT.

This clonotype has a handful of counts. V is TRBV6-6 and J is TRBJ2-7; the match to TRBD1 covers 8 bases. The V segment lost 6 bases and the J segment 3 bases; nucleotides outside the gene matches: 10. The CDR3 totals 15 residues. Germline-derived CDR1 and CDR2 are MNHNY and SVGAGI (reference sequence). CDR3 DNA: TGTGCCAGCAGCCCGGGACAGGCCCGTCGCTACGAGCAGTACGTC. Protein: CASSPGQARRYEQYV.

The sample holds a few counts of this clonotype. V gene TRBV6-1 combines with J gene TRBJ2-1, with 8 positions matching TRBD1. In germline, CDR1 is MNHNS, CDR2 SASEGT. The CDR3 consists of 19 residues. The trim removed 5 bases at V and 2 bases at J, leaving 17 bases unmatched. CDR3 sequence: CASSPRQGQLPSPYNEQFF. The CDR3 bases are TGTGCCAGCAGTCCCCGACAGGGGCAACTACCCAGCCCCTACAATGAGCAGTTCTTC.

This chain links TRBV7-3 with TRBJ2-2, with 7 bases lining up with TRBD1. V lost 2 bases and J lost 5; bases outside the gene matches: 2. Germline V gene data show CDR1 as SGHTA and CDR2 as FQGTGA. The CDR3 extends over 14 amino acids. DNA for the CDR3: TGTGCCAGCAGCTTAGCAGGGGGAACCGGGGAGCTGTTTTTT. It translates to CASSLAGGTGELFF. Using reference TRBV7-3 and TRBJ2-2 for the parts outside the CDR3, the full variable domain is GAGVSQTPSNKVTEKGKYVELRCDPISGHTALYWYRQSLGQGPEFLIYFQGTGAADDSGLPNDRFFAVRPEGSVSTLKIQRTERGDSAVYLCASSLAGGTGELFFGEGSRLTVL.

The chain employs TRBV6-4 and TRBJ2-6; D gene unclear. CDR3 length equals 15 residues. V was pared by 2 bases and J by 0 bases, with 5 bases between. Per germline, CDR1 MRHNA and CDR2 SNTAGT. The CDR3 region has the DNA TGTGCCAGCAGTGACGGGAACTCTGGGGCCAACGTCCTGACTTTC. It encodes CASSDGNSGANVLTF.

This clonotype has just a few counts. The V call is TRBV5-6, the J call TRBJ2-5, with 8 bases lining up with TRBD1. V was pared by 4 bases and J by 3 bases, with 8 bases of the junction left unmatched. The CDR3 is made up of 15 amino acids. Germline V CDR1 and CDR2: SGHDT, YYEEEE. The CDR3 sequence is CASSGRQGTKETQYF. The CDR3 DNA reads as TGTGCCAGCAGCGGGCGACAGGGGACCAAAGAGACCCAGTACTTC.

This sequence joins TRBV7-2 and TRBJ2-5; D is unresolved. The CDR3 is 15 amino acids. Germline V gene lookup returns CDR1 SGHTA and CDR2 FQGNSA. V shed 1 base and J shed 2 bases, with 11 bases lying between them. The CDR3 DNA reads TGTGCCAGCAGCTTAGACGCCAGGCGGCAAGAGACCCAGTACTTC. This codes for CASSLDARRQETQYF.

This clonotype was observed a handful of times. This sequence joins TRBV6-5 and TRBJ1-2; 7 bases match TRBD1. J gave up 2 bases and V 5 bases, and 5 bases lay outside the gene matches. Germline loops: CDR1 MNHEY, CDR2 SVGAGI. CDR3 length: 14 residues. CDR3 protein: CASSTGVFNYGYTF. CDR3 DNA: TGTGCCAGCAGTACAGGGGTCTTCAACTATGGCTACACCTTC.

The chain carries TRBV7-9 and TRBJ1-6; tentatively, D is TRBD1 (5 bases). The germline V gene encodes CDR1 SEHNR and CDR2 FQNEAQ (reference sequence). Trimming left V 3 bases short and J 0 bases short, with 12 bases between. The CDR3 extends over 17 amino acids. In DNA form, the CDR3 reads TGTGCCAGCAGCTTGGGACGTAAGAGCTCCTATAATTCACCCCTCCACTTT. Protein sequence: CASSLGRKSSYNSPLHF.

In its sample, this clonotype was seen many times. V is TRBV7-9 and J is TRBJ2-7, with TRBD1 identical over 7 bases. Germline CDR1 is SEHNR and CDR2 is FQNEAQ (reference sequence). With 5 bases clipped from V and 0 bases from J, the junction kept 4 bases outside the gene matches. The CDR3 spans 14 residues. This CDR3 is CASSPGQSSYEQYF. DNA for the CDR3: TGTGCCAGCAGCCCGGGACAGAGCTCCTACGAGCAGTACTTC. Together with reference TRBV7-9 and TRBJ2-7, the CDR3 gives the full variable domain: DTGVSQNPRHKITKRGQNVTFRCDPISEHNRLYWYRQTLGQGPEFLTYFQNEAQLEKSRLLSDRFSAERPKGSFSTLEIQRTEQGDSAMYLCASSPGQSSYEQYFGPGTRLTVT.

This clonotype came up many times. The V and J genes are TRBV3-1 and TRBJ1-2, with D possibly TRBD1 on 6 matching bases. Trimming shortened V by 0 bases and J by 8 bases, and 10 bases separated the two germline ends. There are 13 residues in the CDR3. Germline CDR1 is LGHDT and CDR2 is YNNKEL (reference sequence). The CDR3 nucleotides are TGTGCCAGCAGCCAAGACAGGGGCCGGGGCTACACCTTC. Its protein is CASSQDRGRGYTF.

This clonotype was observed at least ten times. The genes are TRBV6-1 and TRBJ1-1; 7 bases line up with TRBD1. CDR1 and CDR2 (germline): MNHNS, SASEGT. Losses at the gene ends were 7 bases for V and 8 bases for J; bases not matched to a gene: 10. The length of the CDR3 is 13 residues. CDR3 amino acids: CASTQNRGEEAFF. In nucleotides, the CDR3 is TGTGCCAGCACACAAAACAGGGGAGAAGAAGCTTTCTTT.

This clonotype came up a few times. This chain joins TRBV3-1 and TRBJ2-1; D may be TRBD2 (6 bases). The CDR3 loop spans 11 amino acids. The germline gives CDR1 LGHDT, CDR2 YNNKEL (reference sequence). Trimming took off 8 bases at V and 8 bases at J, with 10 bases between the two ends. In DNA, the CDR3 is TGTGCCAGCGGGCGGGGCTATGAGCAGTTCTTC. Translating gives CASGRGYEQFF.

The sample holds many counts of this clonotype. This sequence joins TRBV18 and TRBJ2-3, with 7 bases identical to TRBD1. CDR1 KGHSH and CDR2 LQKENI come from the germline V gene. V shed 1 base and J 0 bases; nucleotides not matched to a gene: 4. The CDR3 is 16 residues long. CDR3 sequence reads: CASSPLQGVSTDTQYF. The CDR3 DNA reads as TGTGCCAGCTCACCACTTCAGGGGGTGAGCACAGATACGCAGTATTTT.

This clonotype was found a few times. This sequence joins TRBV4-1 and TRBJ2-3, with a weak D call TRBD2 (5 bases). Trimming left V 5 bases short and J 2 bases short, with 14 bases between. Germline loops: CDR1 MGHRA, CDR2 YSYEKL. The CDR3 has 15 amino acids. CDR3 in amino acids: CASSSSSLSTDTQYF. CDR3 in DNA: TGCGCCAGCAGCTCCTCTAGCCTTTCCACAGATACGCAGTATTTT.

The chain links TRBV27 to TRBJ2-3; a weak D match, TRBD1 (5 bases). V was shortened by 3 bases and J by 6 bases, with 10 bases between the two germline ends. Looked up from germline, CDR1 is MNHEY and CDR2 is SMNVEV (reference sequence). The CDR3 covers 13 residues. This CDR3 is CASSFARQDTQYF. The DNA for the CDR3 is TGTGCCAGCAGTTTCGCCCGACAGGATACGCAGTATTTT.

The CDR3 DNA follows: TGTGCCACCACGGCGTCCTCCTACAATGAGCAGTTCTTC. Its protein is CATTASSYNEQFF. The chain recombines TRBV24-1 with TRBJ2-1, with no clear D. Germline V CDR1 and CDR2: KGHDR, SFDVKD. CDR3 size: 13 residues. The V end was cut by 8 bases, the J end by 0 bases, with 7 bases between.

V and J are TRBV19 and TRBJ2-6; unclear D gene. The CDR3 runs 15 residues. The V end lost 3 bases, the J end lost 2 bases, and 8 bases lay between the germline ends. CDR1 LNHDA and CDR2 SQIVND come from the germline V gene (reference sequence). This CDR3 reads CASSIGGAGANVLTF. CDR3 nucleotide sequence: TGTGCCAGTAGTATTGGTGGGGCTGGGGCCAACGTCCTGACTTTC. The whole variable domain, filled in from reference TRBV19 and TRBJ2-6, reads DGGITQSPKYLFRKEGQNVTLSCEQNLNHDAMYWYRQDPGQGLRLIYYSQIVNDFQKGDIAEGYSVSREKKESFPLTVTSAQKNPTAFYLCASSIGGAGANVLTFGAGSRLTVL.

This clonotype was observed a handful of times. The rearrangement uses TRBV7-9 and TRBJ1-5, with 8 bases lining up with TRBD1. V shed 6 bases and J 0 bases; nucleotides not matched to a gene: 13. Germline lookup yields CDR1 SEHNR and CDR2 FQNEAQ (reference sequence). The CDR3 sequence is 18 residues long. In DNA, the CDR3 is TGTGCCAGCAGTTCCGGGACAGGAGGAGGATTTAGCAATCAGCCCCAGCATTTT. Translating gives CASSSGTGGGFSNQPQHF.

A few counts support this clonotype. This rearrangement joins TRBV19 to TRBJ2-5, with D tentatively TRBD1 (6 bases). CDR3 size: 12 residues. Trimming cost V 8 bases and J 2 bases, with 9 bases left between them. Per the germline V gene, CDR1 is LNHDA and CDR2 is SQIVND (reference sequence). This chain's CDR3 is CASRTEQETQYF. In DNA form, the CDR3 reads TGTGCCAGTCGGACAGAACAAGAGACCCAGTACTTC.